The clone carrying this TCR beta chain has just a few counts. The antigen is undetermined. Clones were sequenced by immunoSEQ multiplex PCR, and TCRdb holds only the in-frame ones, with some missing. The repertoire holds approximately 61,000 clones, with around three quarters as singletons. The sample comes from a study of memory CD4+ T cells and cytomegalovirus serostatus. The sort gate was single viable CD3+CD4+CD8-CD45RO+ cells for memory CD4+ T cells. Overall study findings and caveats: The CMV-associated TCR signature appears largely within the CD4+ memory repertoire.

The J segment lost 3 bases and the V segment lost 1 base, leaving 6 bases of the junction unmatched. The germline gives CDR1 SGHTA, CDR2 FQGNSA. The length of the CDR3 is 15 residues. The chain combines TRBV7-2 with TRBJ2-7; 7 positions agree with TRBD2. This clonotype was sampled from an adult in good health and CMV-seronegative. Some clones in this sample may be carry-over from other donors' samples. The specimen was memory CD4+ T cells from blood. CDR3 loop: CASSLVRRENYEQYF. DNA of the CDR3: TGTGCCAGCAGCTTAGTGCGGCGGGAGAACTACGAGCAGTACTTC.